Below, 22 T cell receptor beta chains from the same sample are listed, as sequenced in a study of T cell repertoires in cytomegalovirus infection. TCRdb re-analysed the reads in MiXCR, keeping a single row per CDR3 protein. The data show roughly 250,000 distinct CDR3 sequences, with 12% seen just once and approximately 1.6% held by the top ten. Sequences were obtained from PBMCs. These receptors originate from a human donor in good health (CMV status not recorded). Some clones in this sample may be carry-over from other donors' samples.

The table lists this clonotype with a few counts. The chain employs TRBV20-1 and TRBJ2-2; TRBD1 is a possible D gene (6 bases). V was trimmed by 0 bases and J by 6 bases, leaving 17 bases between them. Looked up from germline, CDR1 is DFQATT and CDR2 is SNEGSKA (reference sequence). The CDR3 is 16 residues long. The DNA for the CDR3 is TGCAGTGCTAGAGATCAGAACAGGGATTGGTCCGGGGAGCTGTTTTTT. Translating it yields CSARDQNRDWSGELFF.

This clonotype was detected ten times or more. The chain has TRBV7-8 and TRBJ1-2; D remains ambiguous. This CDR3 is 13 amino acids long. Germline V CDR1 and CDR2: SGHVS, FQNEAQ. The V end was cut by 3 bases, the J end by 2 bases, with 7 bases between. This chain's CDR3 is CASSFGENYGYTF. CDR3 nucleotide sequence: TGTGCCAGCAGCTTCGGGGAAAACTATGGCTACACCTTC.

This clonotype appeared many times. V is TRBV12-3 or TRBV12-4 and J is TRBJ2-2, with a weak D call TRBD2 (5 bases). The CDR3 contains 15 residues. V shed 3 bases and J shed 2 bases, with 10 bases lying between them. The CDR3 sequence is CASSFPGFNTGELFF. CDR3 DNA sequence: TGTGCCAGCAGTTTTCCGGGGTTCAACACCGGGGAGCTGTTTTTT.

In its sample, this clonotype was seen many times. This sequence joins TRBV7-3 and TRBJ2-2; D is perhaps TRBD1 or TRBD2 (5 bases each). The CDR3 runs to 15 residues. Germline V lookup: CDR1 SGHTA, CDR2 FQGTGA. The V and J ends lost 3 bases and 3 bases respectively, with 11 bases between them. In DNA form, the CDR3 reads TGTGCCAGCAGCTTCGACGGGACGGACACCGGGGAGCTGTTTTTT. It encodes CASSFDGTDTGELFF.

This chain connects TRBV18 to TRBJ2-1; D is ambiguous. The CDR3 loop spans 15 amino acids. Germline V lookup: CDR1 KGHSH, CDR2 LQKENI. With 3 bases removed from V and 4 bases from J, the gap between germline ends came to 13 bases. CDR3 region: CASSPLDFLYNEQFF. The CDR3 bases are TGTGCCAGCTCACCCCTCGACTTCTTGTACAATGAGCAGTTCTTC.

The chain is built from TRBV19 and TRBJ2-5; D perhaps matches TRBD2 (5 bases). The CDR3 is 14 amino acids. The germline CDR1 and CDR2 sequences are LNHDA and SQIVND (reference sequence). The V gene lost 4 bases and the J gene lost 3 bases, with 12 bases spanning the gap. The CDR3 sequence is CASSNLSGKETQYF. CDR3 nucleotides: TGTGCCAGTAGTAACCTCTCGGGAAAAGAGACCCAGTACTTC. The entire variable domain, with the rest obtained from reference TRBV19 and TRBJ2-5, is as follows: DGGITQSPKYLFRKEGQNVTLSCEQNLNHDAMYWYRQDPGQGLRLIYYSQIVNDFQKGDIAEGYSVSREKKESFPLTVTSAQKNPTAFYLCASSNLSGKETQYFGPGTRLLVL.

The CDR3 DNA reads as TGTGCCAGCTCTAACCAGGCGGGAGTTATAGATACGCAGTATTTT. It translates to CASSNQAGVIDTQYF. The chain is built from TRBV28 and TRBJ2-3, with 7 nucleotides matching TRBD2. The CDR3 contains 15 residues. V shed 8 bases, J shed 5 bases, and the junction held 13 bases outside the gene matches. CDR1 and CDR2 (germline): MDHEN, SYDVKM.

This clonotype showed up many times. This chain uses TRBV7-2 with TRBJ2-1, with 8 bases fitting TRBD1. There are 15 residues in the CDR3. Germline V lookup: CDR1 SGHTA, CDR2 FQGNSA. Losses at the gene ends were 6 bases for V and 10 bases for J; bases not matched to a gene: 14. CDR3 protein: CASSLRTGTRGEQFF. DNA for the CDR3: TGTGCCAGCAGTTTACGGACAGGGACGAGGGGGGAGCAGTTCTTC.

The V call is TRBV18, the J call TRBJ1-2; D uncertain. The CDR3 length is 15 residues. Germline values: CDR1 KGHSH, CDR2 LQKENI. Trimming took 2 bases from V and 0 from J, leaving 10 bases between them. The DNA of the CDR3 is TGTGCCAGCTCACCAGCCCAGGATCCTAACTATGGCTACACCTTC. Translation: CASSPAQDPNYGYTF.

The chain carries TRBV10-3 and TRBJ1-1, with 10 nucleotides matching TRBD1. CDR1 is ENHRY and CDR2 is SYGVKD in the germline V gene. This CDR3 is 14 amino acids long. V lost 11 bases, J lost 1 base, and 7 bases stayed unmatched. The CDR3 reads CAARQGAENTEAFF. The CDR3 region has the DNA TGTGCCGCGCGACAGGGGGCAGAGAACACTGAAGCTTTCTTT.

V usage is TRBV20-1 and J usage is TRBJ2-5; TRBD2 aligns across 14 bases. The J segment lost 5 bases and the V segment lost 0 bases, leaving 5 bases of the junction unmatched. Looked up from germline, CDR1 is DFQATT and CDR2 is SNEGSKA (reference sequence). CDR3 size: 16 residues. The CDR3 DNA reads TGCAGTGCTAGAGAGCCGACTAGCGGGAGGGCCGAGACCCAGTACTTC. Its protein is CSAREPTSGRAETQYF.

The chain employs TRBV2 and TRBJ2-1; no definite D call. This CDR3 has 17 residues. The ends were cut back, 3 bases at V and 5 bases at J, with 20 bases in the middle. Germline CDR1 is SNHLY and CDR2 is FYNNEI. CDR3: CASSDLPSGPANNEQFF. CDR3 in DNA: TGTGCCAGCAGTGACCTCCCATCCGGACCCGCTAACAATGAGCAGTTCTTC.

This clonotype was detected a few times. This chain joins TRBV19 and TRBJ2-1; 11 bases fit TRBD2. Germline V gene lookup returns CDR1 LNHDA and CDR2 SQIVND (reference sequence). The CDR3 has 14 amino acids. The J segment lost 16 bases and the V segment lost 0 bases, leaving 8 bases of the junction unmatched. DNA for the CDR3: TGTGCCAGTAGTATAGATGATAGCGGGAGGGCGCGATTCTTC. It codes for CASSIDDSGRARFF.

This clonotype was seen only a few times. The genes are TRBV6-5 and TRBJ2-3; weak D call: TRBD2 (6 bases). This CDR3 is 15 amino acids long. V dropped 5 bases and J dropped 1 base, with 13 bases sitting between them. CDR1 and CDR2 (germline): MNHEY, SVGAGI. CDR3 sequence: CASSMTSGGTDTQYF. The CDR3 nucleotides read TGTGCCAGCAGTATGACTAGTGGGGGCACAGATACGCAGTATTTT.

This chain joins TRBV29-1 and TRBJ2-7; D call uncertain. Trimming left V 4 bases short and J 6 bases short, with 19 bases between. CDR3 length equals 14 residues. Per the germline V gene, CDR1 is SQVTM and CDR2 is ANQGSEA. CDR3 protein: CSVVKSTSPGEQYF. CDR3 DNA: TGCAGCGTTGTGAAGTCTACATCCCCGGGCGAGCAGTACTTC.

This clonotype was recorded many times. The V gene is TRBV7-2, the J gene TRBJ2-3, with 7 bases lining up with TRBD2. The CDR3 totals 17 residues. After removal of 1 base from V and 4 bases from J, the junction contained 11 bases not matched to a gene. CDR1 and CDR2 from the germline V gene are SGHTA and FQGNSA. CDR3 sequence reads: CASSLEDGGGPADTQYF. The CDR3, as DNA: TGTGCCAGCAGCTTAGAAGATGGGGGGGGACCCGCAGATACGCAGTATTTT.

The table lists this clonotype with many counts. This sequence joins TRBV7-2 and TRBJ1-5; D call uncertain. Germline V gives CDR1 SGHTA, CDR2 FQGNSA. There are 13 residues in the CDR3. V was pared by 3 bases and J by 5 bases, with 8 bases between. Written as DNA, the CDR3 is TGTGCCAGCAGCTTCGATGGGGATCAGCCCCAGCATTTT. This translates into CASSFDGDQPQHF.

In its sample, this clonotype was seen many times. J is TRBJ1-1 and V is TRBV6-6; perhaps TRBD1 as D (5 bases). This CDR3 has 16 amino acids. Germline assignment: CDR1 MNHNY and CDR2 SVGAGI (reference sequence). Deletions cut 6 bases from V and 4 bases from J, with 21 bases between. The CDR3 nucleotides read TGTGCCAGCAGGACAGAGGGGCCGGGACTGGGCACTGAAGCTTTCTTT. This gives the protein CASRTEGPGLGTEAFF.

The rearrangement links TRBV2 to TRBJ2-1; 8 nucleotides line up with TRBD2. CDR1 is SNHLY and CDR2 is FYNNEI in the germline V gene. The CDR3 length is 17 residues. V gave up 1 base and J gave up 4 bases; unmatched junction bases: 9. This CDR3 is CASSEGASGLQYNEQFF. The CDR3 DNA follows: TGTGCCAGCAGTGAAGGGGCTAGCGGGCTTCAATACAATGAGCAGTTCTTC.

This clonotype showed up many times. The gene calls are TRBV7-9 and TRBJ2-7, with 8 nucleotides matching TRBD1. This CDR3 is 14 amino acids long. The germline CDR1 and CDR2 sequences are SEHNR and FQNEAQ (reference sequence). Trimming removed 5 bases from V and 0 bases from J; junction bases left unmatched: 3. The CDR3 DNA follows: TGTGCCAGCAGCCGGACAGGGAGCTCCTACGAGCAGTACTTC. Encoded protein: CASSRTGSSYEQYF.

This clonotype has just a few counts. The chain is built from TRBV7-2 and TRBJ2-1; D perhaps matches TRBD2 (6 bases). The germline gives CDR1 SGHTA, CDR2 FQGNSA. Trimming left V 3 bases short and J 7 bases short, with 19 bases between. CDR3 size: 16 residues. The CDR3 coding sequence is TGTGCCAGCAGCTTTACTAGCAGGATGGGCGTGAATGAGCAGTTCTTC. Its translation: CASSFTSRMGVNEQFF.

The rearrangement joins TRBV28 to TRBJ2-5; 9 bases match TRBD2. V gave up 8 bases and J gave up 5 bases; unmatched junction bases: 6. This CDR3 is 13 amino acids long. CDR1 and CDR2 (germline): MDHEN, SYDVKM. The CDR3 DNA reads as TGTGCCAGCCGAGGGCGGGAGGGGGAGACCCAGTACTTC. This sequence encodes CASRGREGETQYF.